These 13 T cell receptor beta chains originate from one sample sequenced in a study of blood T cell repertoires in COVID-19. Some clones are missing from TCRdb's copy, which holds only in-frame ones; the method was immunoSEQ multiplex PCR. The sample gives some 150,000 clones, roughly 90% of which show up once; 1.2% is in the top ten. Source material: PBMCs or T cells enriched from blood (not recorded which). Every receptor here comes from a woman younger than 45 with acute COVID-19.

This chain links TRBV28 with TRBJ1-4; a possible D gene is TRBD1 (5 bases). V shed 4 bases and J shed 1 base, with 10 bases lying between them. CDR1 MDHEN and CDR2 SYDVKM come from the germline V gene. The CDR3 is made up of 15 amino acids. Here the CDR3 DNA reads TGTGCCAGCAGTTCCCTCGACAGAACTAATGAAAAACTGTTTTTT. Protein product: CASSSLDRTNEKLFF.

The chain couples TRBV2 to TRBJ1-4; 7 positions agree with TRBD1. Losses at the gene ends were 6 bases for V and 5 bases for J; bases not matched to a gene: 6. Germline V CDR1 and CDR2: SNHLY, FYNNEI. CDR3 size: 14 residues. The CDR3 region has the DNA TGTGCCAGCAGAGTCACAGGGGCAAATGAAAAACTGTTTTTT. Residues: CASRVTGANEKLFF.

DNA of the CDR3: TGCGCCAGCAGCCAAGTACAAACCGGGGAGCTGTTTTTT. Translated, it gives CASSQVQTGELFF. This chain connects TRBV4-3 to TRBJ2-2; D remains ambiguous. The V end lost 1 base, the J end lost 5 bases, and 5 bases lay between the germline ends. The CDR3 consists of 13 residues. Germline V CDR1 and CDR2: LGHNA, YSLEER.

The genes are TRBV10-3 and TRBJ2-5; D is possibly TRBD1 (5 bases). Germline assignment: CDR1 ENHRY and CDR2 SYGVKD. Deletions cut 3 bases from V and 4 bases from J, with 15 bases between. The CDR3 extends over 15 amino acids. CDR3 DNA: TGTGCCATCAGTGAAGGACACGGTTCGGCAGAGACCCAGTACTTC. Protein sequence: CAISEGHGSAETQYF.

This clone showed up just a few times. CDR3 loop: CASIATGTGDGYTF. The DNA for the CDR3 is TGTGCCAGCATTGCTACCGGGACAGGGGATGGCTACACCTTC. This sequence joins TRBV25-1 and TRBJ1-2, with 10 positions matching TRBD1. This CDR3 has 14 amino acids. Germline lookup yields CDR1 MGHDK and CDR2 SYGVNS. V was clipped by 7 bases and J by 6 bases; unmatched bases: 8.

This clone occurred a few times. This chain uses TRBV25-1 with TRBJ2-5, with 7 positions matching TRBD2. Per germline, CDR1 MGHDK and CDR2 SYGVNS. V gave up 4 bases and J gave up 5 bases; unmatched junction bases: 1. The CDR3 covers 12 residues. The CDR3 region is CASSGEGETQYF. The CDR3 bases are TGTGCCAGCAGTGGGGAGGGGGAGACCCAGTACTTC.

In this sample, this clone turned up a few times. The rearrangement joins TRBV5-1 to TRBJ1-1, with 7 bases lining up with TRBD1. The V segment lost 0 bases and the J segment 3 bases; nucleotides outside the gene matches: 5. CDR3 length: 15 residues. The V gene's germline CDR1 is SGHRS and CDR2 YFSETQ. The CDR3 region is CASSLGQGVDTEAFF. CDR3 DNA: TGCGCCAGCAGCTTGGGACAGGGAGTGGACACTGAAGCTTTCTTT.

The chain recombines TRBV15 with TRBJ2-7, with 8 bases that match TRBD2. Germline V gives CDR1 LNHNV, CDR2 YYDKDF (reference sequence). Losses at the gene ends were 0 bases for V and 6 bases for J; bases not matched to a gene: 10. The CDR3 consists of 16 residues. The CDR3 spells CATSRDFGGGRGEQYF. DNA of the CDR3: TGTGCCACCAGCAGAGATTTCGGGGGGGGACGTGGCGAGCAGTACTTC.

V is TRBV7-9 and J is TRBJ2-7; no clear D. Germline CDR1 SEHNR, CDR2 FQNEAQ (reference sequence). CDR3 length: 13 residues. Trimming stripped 5 bases from V and 7 bases from J, with 15 bases between. The CDR3 protein is CASSPTAAWEQYF. The CDR3 region has the DNA TGTGCCAGCAGCCCGACTGCCGCCTGGGAGCAGTACTTC.

The V call is TRBV5-1, the J call TRBJ2-2; 7 bases align to TRBD2. Germline V gives CDR1 SGHRS, CDR2 YFSETQ. V gave up 3 bases and J gave up 2 bases; unmatched junction bases: 4. The CDR3 length is 15 residues. The CDR3 spells CASSSGTTNTGELFF. The CDR3 region has the DNA TGCGCCAGCAGCTCCGGGACTACTAACACCGGGGAGCTGTTTTTT.

The rearrangement links TRBV11-2 to TRBJ1-2; TRBD1 is a possible D gene (5 bases). In germline, CDR1 is SGHAT, CDR2 FQNNGV. The CDR3 has 18 residues. The V end was cut by 4 bases, the J end by 0 bases, with 21 bases between. The CDR3 nucleotides are TGTGCCAGCAGCTCTATTACGGCCACCCGGGGGTCTAACTATGGCTACACCTTC. Protein product: CASSSITATRGSNYGYTF.

The chain is built from TRBV27 and TRBJ2-7; TRBD2 agrees at 12 bases. V lost 6 bases to trimming and J lost 3 bases; unmatched junction nucleotides: 6. Germline CDR1 and CDR2: MNHEY and SMNVEV (reference sequence). This CDR3 has 15 residues. The CDR3 here is CASRPSLAGGYEQYF. The CDR3 DNA reads TGTGCCAGCAGACCATCACTAGCGGGAGGCTACGAGCAGTACTTC.

V and J are TRBV5-3 and TRBJ1-2; D possibly corresponds to TRBD1 (5 bases). TRBV5-3 is classed as an ORF, of uncertain function. The CDR3 is made up of 16 amino acids. Trimming removed 2 bases from V and 4 bases from J, with 18 bases in between. CDR3 sequence (DNA): TGTGCCAGAAGCTTTCCAACCTTTAGGACAAGCTATGGCTACACCTTC. Amino acid sequence: CARSFPTFRTSYGYTF.